Below are 23 T cell receptor beta chains sequenced from a single sample in a study of cytomegalovirus exposure and HLA in healthy donors. Vbeta (60) and Jbeta (13) primers were used in the PCR. The repertoire was sequenced with immunoSEQ multiplex PCR; TCRdb's copy has only in-frame clones and lacks some. The specimen's table records fewer than 150,000 clones. The sample was PBMCs. The receptors were sampled from a man aged 35-49 years in good health and CMV-seronegative.

The chain is built from TRBV7-2 and TRBJ1-4; D unclear. CDR1 and CDR2 from the germline V gene are SGHTA and FQGNSA. This CDR3 region has 18 residues. The V end lost 2 bases, the J end lost 0 bases, and 16 bases lay between the germline ends. The CDR3 loop is CASSLYVRVRATNEKLFF. For the CDR3, the DNA is TGTGCCAGCAGCTTATATGTCCGTGTACGCGCAACTAATGAAAAACTGTTTTTT.

This chain links TRBV29-1 with TRBJ2-7; D is unclear. Trimming shortened V by 4 bases and J by 0 bases, and 16 bases separated the two germline ends. This CDR3 region has 15 residues. Looked up from germline, CDR1 is SQVTM and CDR2 is ANQGSEA. CDR3 in amino acids: CSVAPRPRSSYEQYF. The CDR3, as DNA: TGCAGCGTTGCCCCTCGACCGAGGAGCTCCTACGAGCAGTACTTC.

The rearrangement uses TRBV28 and TRBJ2-7; possible D gene TRBD1, 5 bases. Germline loops: CDR1 MDHEN, CDR2 SYDVKM. The CDR3 covers 14 residues. V was trimmed by 3 bases and J by 4 bases, leaving 13 bases between them. The CDR3 region has the DNA TGTGCCAGCAGTTTCGAGACAGAATCTTACGAGCAGTACTTC. Amino acids: CASSFETESYEQYF.

The chain employs TRBV7-6 and TRBJ1-1; no reliable D call. The CDR3 spans 12 residues. The germline V gene has CDR1 SGHVS and CDR2 FNYEAQ. The germline V and J ends were trimmed by 1 base and 3 bases, with 3 bases remaining between them. The CDR3 sequence: CASSLVDTEAFF. The CDR3 nucleotides are TGTGCCAGCAGCTTAGTAGACACTGAAGCTTTCTTT. Full variable domain (outside the CDR3, taken from reference TRBV7-6 and TRBJ1-1): GAGVSQSPRYKVTKRGQDVALRCDPISGHVSLYWYRQALGQGPEFLTYFNYEAQQDKSGLPNDRFSAERPEGSISTLTIQRTEQRDSAMYRCASSLVDTEAFFGQGTRLTVV.

J is TRBJ2-7 and V is TRBV7-2, with D tentatively TRBD1 (6 bases). Germline values: CDR1 SGHTA, CDR2 FQGNSA. The CDR3 spans 16 residues. V was shortened by 5 bases and J by 6 bases, with 23 bases between the two germline ends. The CDR3 loop reads CASSLSPPQGIGEQYF. As DNA, the CDR3 is TGTGCCAGCAGCCTCTCCCCCCCACAGGGAATCGGCGAGCAGTACTTC.

Concerning this clone: Other DNA sequences of this sample code for an identical CDR3. The chain uses TRBV4-2 and TRBJ2-7; D is unclear. The CDR3 consists of 12 residues. Trimming removed 0 bases from V and 3 bases from J, with 3 bases in between. The germline V gene encodes CDR1 LGHNA and CDR2 YNFKEQ. The CDR3 bases are TGTGCCAGCAGCCAAGATAACTACGAGCAGTACTTC. It codes for CASSQDNYEQYF.

This chain joins TRBV2 and TRBJ1-2; 7 positions match TRBD1. The germline V gene encodes CDR1 SNHLY and CDR2 FYNNEI. The CDR3 totals 13 residues. V shed 7 bases, J shed 4 bases, and the junction held 6 bases outside the gene matches. The CDR3 is CASKGQAFYGYTF. The CDR3 coding sequence is TGTGCCAGCAAAGGACAGGCCTTCTATGGCTACACCTTC.

The chain uses TRBV6-7 and TRBJ1-1, with D possibly TRBD1 on 5 matching bases. TRBV6-7 is an ORF, and what it does is uncertain. CDR3 length equals 14 residues. V lost 6 bases and J lost 6, with 17 bases in between. Written as DNA, the CDR3 is TGTGCCAGCAGGCCAGGGCGGCCTTACGCTGAAGCTTTCTTT. Protein: CASRPGRPYAEAFF.

The gene calls are TRBV2 and TRBJ2-7, with 9 bases fitting TRBD2. After removal of 3 bases from V and 3 bases from J, the junction contained 6 bases not matched to a gene. Germline assignment: CDR1 SNHLY and CDR2 FYNNEI. This CDR3 is 15 amino acids long. The chain's CDR3 is CASSDFSGGYYEQYF. The CDR3 region has the DNA TGTGCCAGCAGTGATTTTAGCGGGGGATACTACGAGCAGTACTTC.

The rearrangement uses TRBV7-9 and TRBJ2-7; TRBD1 agrees at 8 bases. This CDR3 region has 15 residues. The ends lost 5 bases at V and 4 bases at J; junction bases unmatched: 10. Germline assignment: CDR1 SEHNR and CDR2 FQNEAQ (reference sequence). For the CDR3, the DNA is TGTGCCAGCAGCCTTGGTCAGGGGGCGCTTTACGAGCAGTACTTC. This sequence encodes CASSLGQGALYEQYF.

The J gene is TRBJ1-1, the V gene TRBV7-2, with no clear D. CDR1 SGHTA and CDR2 FQGNSA come from the germline V gene. CDR3 length: 14 amino acids. Trimming left V 5 bases short and J 1 base short, with 11 bases between. CDR3 protein: CASSHKRRNTEAFF. Here the CDR3 DNA reads TGTGCCAGCAGCCACAAAAGGAGGAACACTGAAGCTTTCTTT.

The rearrangement links TRBV7-2 to TRBJ1-2; 7 bases match TRBD1. V gave up 1 base and J gave up 4 bases; unmatched junction bases: 6. In germline, CDR1 is SGHTA, CDR2 FQGNSA. The CDR3 is made up of 15 amino acids. The CDR3 loop reads CASSLGWGQPYGYTF. CDR3 DNA: TGTGCCAGCAGCTTAGGGTGGGGACAGCCCTATGGCTACACCTTC.

V usage is TRBV6-1 and J usage is TRBJ1-5; a possible D gene is TRBD1 (6 bases). Trimming took off 1 base at V and 7 bases at J, with 11 bases between the two ends. Per the germline V gene, CDR1 is MNHNS and CDR2 is SASEGT. The CDR3 totals 14 residues. The CDR3 here is CASSEGTVLQPQHF. The CDR3 coding sequence is TGTGCCAGCAGTGAAGGGACAGTTCTACAGCCCCAGCATTTT.

The rearrangement joins TRBV19 to TRBJ1-1; D remains ambiguous. Germline V gives CDR1 LNHDA, CDR2 SQIVND (reference sequence). The CDR3 runs 13 residues. Trimming took 5 bases from V and 3 from J, leaving 10 bases between them. The CDR3 sequence: CASSAYRDTEAFF. The CDR3 region has the DNA TGTGCCAGTAGTGCCTACCGGGACACTGAAGCTTTCTTT.

CDR3 nucleotide sequence: TGCGCCAGCAGCCAGGCTAGACAGGGGCCTAAACGCTCTGGAAACACCATATATTTT. Translated: CASSQARQGPKRSGNTIYF. V usage is TRBV4-1 and J usage is TRBJ1-3; 8 bases fit TRBD1. Germline CDR1 reads MGHRA; CDR2 reads YSYEKL. CDR3 length: 19 amino acids. Germline trimming cut 3 bases from V and 0 bases from J; bases unmatched to any gene: 13.

The chain is built from TRBV6-1 and TRBJ2-1; perhaps TRBD1 as D (5 bases). The CDR3 loop spans 13 amino acids. The ends were cut back, 6 bases at V and 6 bases at J, with 12 bases in the middle. Looked up from germline, CDR1 is MNHNS and CDR2 is SASEGT. CDR3 DNA sequence: TGTGCCAGCAGCAAAGACAGCCCCAATGAGCAGTTCTTC. Encoded protein: CASSKDSPNEQFF.

The chain employs TRBV5-1 and TRBJ1-1, with 8 bases lining up with TRBD1. The CDR3 sequence is 18 residues long. CDR1 and CDR2 (germline): SGHRS, YFSETQ. V shed 0 bases, J shed 6 bases, and the junction held 16 bases outside the gene matches. CDR3 amino acids: CASSLVAGGIQDLSEAFF. CDR3 sequence (DNA): TGCGCCAGCAGCTTGGTGGCAGGGGGCATTCAGGATTTGTCTGAAGCTTTCTTT.

This chain uses TRBV11-2 with TRBJ1-2; 8 bases are shared with TRBD1. The germline CDR1 and CDR2 sequences are SGHAT and FQNNGV. The CDR3 has 14 amino acids. V shed 3 bases, J shed 7 bases, and the junction held 7 bases outside the gene matches. For the CDR3, the DNA is TGTGCCAGCAGCTTGGACAGGGTCCTTTCTGGCTACACCTTC. Protein sequence: CASSLDRVLSGYTF.

A word on this clone: Different DNA sequences within this sample yield the same CDR3. V gene TRBV29-1 combines with J gene TRBJ1-1; possibly TRBD1 for D (5 bases). CDR1 is SQVTM, CDR2 ANQGSEA, per germline. There are 12 residues in the CDR3. Trimming pared 4 bases from V and 2 bases from J, leaving 8 bases between. CDR3 region: CSVGQFNTEAFF. The CDR3, as DNA: TGCAGCGTTGGACAGTTTAACACTGAAGCTTTCTTT.

V usage is TRBV9 and J usage is TRBJ1-4; D is unclear. CDR1 is SGDLS, CDR2 YYNGEE, per germline. The CDR3 consists of 15 residues. V lost 3 bases, J lost 0 bases, and 9 bases lay in between. The CDR3: CASSAREATNEKLFF. The CDR3 nucleotides are TGTGCCAGCAGCGCTCGAGAAGCAACTAATGAAAAACTGTTTTTT.

J is TRBJ1-2 and V is TRBV6-5; possible D gene TRBD1, 6 bases. Germline CDR1 reads MNHEY; CDR2 reads SVGAGI. The CDR3 length is 15 residues. V dropped 5 bases and J dropped 2 bases, with 15 bases sitting between them. The CDR3 DNA reads TGTGCCAGCAGTCGTGGGGGCGGGGGAAACTATGGCTACACCTTC. Translating it yields CASSRGGGGNYGYTF.

The rearrangement links TRBV6-6 to TRBJ1-1; D not certain. The V gene's germline CDR1 is MNHNY and CDR2 SVGAGI (reference sequence). V lost 2 bases to trimming and J lost 0 bases, with 7 bases between them. The CDR3 has 14 amino acids. The CDR3, as DNA: TGTGCCAGCAGTTACCTGGGAGTGAACACTGAAGCTTTCTTT. It specifies CASSYLGVNTEAFF.

The chain employs TRBV6-5 and TRBJ1-2; D may be TRBD1 (5 bases). Germline values: CDR1 MNHEY, CDR2 SVGAGI. V dropped 2 bases and J dropped 8 bases, with 6 bases sitting between them. The CDR3 runs 11 residues. CDR3 residues: CASSYGGGYTF. CDR3 nucleotide sequence: TGTGCCAGCAGTTACGGGGGGGGCTACACCTTC.